This T cell receptor (beta chain) was sequenced during a study of cytomegalovirus exposure and HLA in healthy donors. General observations from the study: Near-uniform donor sequencing depth was presumed by presence/absence analyses. The authors excluded some V segments, including TRBV6-2 and TRBV6-3, as indistinguishable.

PCR involved 60 Vbeta and 13 Jbeta primers. Authors' methods: As a later analysis found, there were 70 million to 90 million unique TCR beta chains, of which about 10 million were shared. TCRdb's copy holds only in-frame clones and misses some; the assay was immunoSEQ multiplex PCR. That table gives V, J and clone size, and the DNA gave D and trimming. The table shows around 170,000 clones, with roughly 78% occurring only once. Deletions cut 3 bases from V and 12 bases from J, with 18 bases between. Germline assignment: CDR1 KGHSH and CDR2 LQKENI. The CDR3 extends over 14 amino acids. Comments on this clone: What it binds is unknown.

This TCR came from a woman under 40 in good health and CMV-seronegative. The sequenced sample consisted of PBMCs. The chain joins TRBV18 to TRBJ1-5; D possibly corresponds to TRBD1 (5 bases). The CDR3 protein is CASSPLPWGVHQHF. CDR3 coding DNA: TGTGCCAGCTCACCCCTCCCCTGGGGGGTCCACCAGCATTTT. The entire variable domain, with the rest obtained from reference TRBV18 and TRBJ1-5, is as follows: NAGVMQNPRHLVRRRGQEARLRCSPMKGHSHVYWYRQLPEEGLKFMVYLQKENIIDESGMPKERFSAEFPKEGPSILRIQQVVRGDSAAYFCASSPLPWGVHQHFGDGTRLSIL.